This T cell receptor beta chain comes out of a study of CD8 T cells in ankylosing spondylitis. V dropped 3 bases and J dropped 6; count of bases not matched to a gene: 15. The length of the CDR3 is 19 residues. TCRdb processed the 5' RACE reads anew with MiXCR; each CDR3 protein has one entry. The sample has about 200,000 distinct CDR3 sequences; roughly 12% are singletons. The receptor was derived from a male donor with ankylosing spondylitis or in good health (not recorded which). Sequences were obtained from blood, either unsorted or a sorted T cell fraction (not recorded which). This chain links TRBV12-3 or TRBV12-4 with TRBJ2-2; TRBD2 agrees at 11 bases. The CDR3: CASSFVPSGRPPRPGELFF. CDR3 nucleotides: TGTGCCAGCAGTTTCGTTCCTAGCGGGAGGCCCCCTCGGCCCGGGGAGCTGTTTTTT.